This TCR beta chain was captured by sequencing in a study of vaccination effects on CD4 cells after COVID-19. Study-level results: Cross-reactivity toward common cold coronaviruses was confined to only 1 of 255 vaccine-induced clones in healthy vaccinees.

For this clone: What it binds is unknown.

The assay was immunoSEQ multiplex PCR, and TCRdb's table has in-frame clones only and misses some. The sample holds about 66,000 clones, about 80% seen once. ViraFEST assay sequencing came after antigen-specific CD4+ T cells were expanded with viral peptide pools. At the end of roughly 9 days of culture, CD4+ T cells were isolated. Everyone in the study got two shots of either the BNT162b2 or mRNA-1273 vaccine. CDR1 and CDR2 from the germline V gene are SGHTA and FQGTGA. The V gene lost 2 bases and the J gene lost 5 bases, with 9 bases spanning the gap. The CDR3 totals 13 residues. The sample here was CD4+ T cells from PBMCs cultured with HCoV-OC43 spike peptides, taken after COVID-19 vaccination. Subset defined: HCoV-OC43 spike overlapping peptide pool stimulation. The receptor was isolated from a human donor who received a COVID-19 vaccine. J is TRBJ1-1 and V is TRBV7-3; D is perhaps TRBD1 (5 bases). Here the CDR3 DNA reads TGTGCCAGCAGCTTAGGAGGGGTTACTGAAGCTTTCTTT. This gives the protein CASSLGGVTEAFF.